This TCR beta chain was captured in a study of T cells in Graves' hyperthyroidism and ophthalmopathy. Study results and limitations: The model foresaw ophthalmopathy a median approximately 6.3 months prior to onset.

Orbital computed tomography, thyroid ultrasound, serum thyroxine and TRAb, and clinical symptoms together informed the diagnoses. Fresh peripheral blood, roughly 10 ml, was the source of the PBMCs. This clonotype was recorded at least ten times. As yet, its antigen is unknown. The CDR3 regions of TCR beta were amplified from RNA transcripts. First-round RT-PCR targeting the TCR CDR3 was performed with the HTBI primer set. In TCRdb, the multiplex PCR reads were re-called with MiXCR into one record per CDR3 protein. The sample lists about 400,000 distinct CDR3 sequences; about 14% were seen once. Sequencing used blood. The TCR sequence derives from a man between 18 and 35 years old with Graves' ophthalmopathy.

The CDR3 sequence: CASSPINTEAFF. The CDR3 region has the DNA TGTGCCAGCTCACCAATAAACACTGAAGCTTTCTTT. V and J are TRBV18 and TRBJ1-1, with D unresolved. Germline V lookup: CDR1 KGHSH, CDR2 LQKENI. Trimming took off 2 bases at V and 2 bases at J, with 3 bases between the two ends. The CDR3 loop spans 12 amino acids.